This entry features one T cell receptor (beta chain) sequence. Its antigen is not identified. This sample was taken from a study of cytomegalovirus exposure and HLA in healthy donors. Study observations and caveats: It was about 180 TCR beta chains that were listed as cytomegalovirus-associated. In a later analysis, TCR beta V- and J-gene trimming was associated with a missense DCLRE1C variant.

The PCR employed 60 Vbeta primers together with 13 Jbeta primers. Generated by immunoSEQ multiplex PCR, the TCRdb table keeps only in-frame clones and is missing some. Of around 140,000 clones listed, 70% to 80% are singletons. V was shortened by 5 bases and J by 4 bases, with 18 bases between the two germline ends. CDR3 length equals 16 residues. CDR1 is SEHNR, CDR2 FQNEAQ, per germline (reference sequence). The receptor comes from a woman younger than 30 in good health and CMV-seropositive. The V and J genes are TRBV7-9 and TRBJ1-3; D might be TRBD1 (5 bases). Sequenced sample: PBMCs. CDR3 in DNA: TGTGCCAGCAGCCCCGCGGGGGGACCGGGGGGAAACACCATATATTTT. The encoded protein is CASSPAGGPGGNTIYF.